This T cell receptor (beta chain) comes out of a study of naive and memory T cell subsets. This clonotype was counted many times. Its target is unknown. An equimolar mix of two oligonucleotides served as the beta constant-region primer for TRBC1 and TRBC2. TCRdb reprocessed the UMI-ligation and nested PCR reads via MiXCR and lists one record per CDR3 protein. The sample records around 29,000 distinct CDR3 sequences, over 8.5% being singletons. Trimming cost V 1 base and J 1 base, with 11 bases left between them. The CDR3 length is 15 residues. Germline V gene lookup returns CDR1 SGHNT and CDR2 YYREEE (reference sequence). Study-wide findings and caveats: The power law exponent of TCR abundance differed between naive and memory cells. Clonotypes here are unpaired alpha or beta chain sequences. TCR counts from RNA may reflect activation-linked expression changes.

Cells stained for CD3, CD4, CD8, CD45RA, CD27 and viability were sorted into four CD45RA/CD27 subsets. The rearrangement links TRBV5-4 to TRBJ1-1; the D gene is possibly TRBD1 (5 bases). Sequenced sample: effector memory CD4+ T cells from blood. Subset specified: effector memory, CD45RA- CD27-. This clonotype was sampled from a human donor in good health. CDR3 bases: TGTGCCAGCAGCTTGTGGGGGAAGCAGAACACTGAAGCTTTCTTT. It codes for CASSLWGKQNTEAFF. Variable domain in full (rest from reference TRBV5-4 and TRBJ1-1): ETGVTQSPTHLIKTRGQQVTLRCSSQSGHNTVSWYQQALGQGPQFIFQYYREEENGRGNFPPRFSGLQFPNYSSELNVNALELDDSALYLCASSLWGKQNTEAFFGQGTRLTVV.